These T cell receptor beta chains were read from a single sample in a study of tumor-infiltrating lymphocytes in primary liver carcinoma. TCRdb redid the calling of the multiplex PCR reads with MiXCR, one entry per CDR3 protein. The sample yields some 200,000 distinct CDR3 sequences, less than 65% seen once. The source material was peripheral blood. These receptors all come from a woman aged 55-69 years with primary liver carcinoma and hepatitis B virus infection. Each CDR3 is given with its conserved first and last residue. D genes are given only for firm matches. Rows give clone size only sometimes, using once, few, many, or a class for an expanded clone.

>few|NA|TRBJ2-5|TRBV29-1
CSAATLQETQYF
TGCAGCGCCGCGACTTTGCAAGAGACCCAGTACTTC
>NA|TRBD1|TRBJ2-1|TRBV11-2
CASSPGTGISRNGNEQFF
TGTGCCAGCAGCCCTGGGACAGGGATCTCAAGGAATGGCAATGAGCAGTTCTTC
>few|TRBD1|TRBJ2-2|TRBV7-9
CASSPLPGQGKGNTGELFF
TGTGCCAGCAGCCCCCTGCCGGGACAGGGGAAAGGGAACACCGGGGAGCTGTTTTTT
>NA|NA|TRBJ2-1|TRBV20-1
CNARTRESLSNEQFF
TGCAATGCTAGGACCCGGGAGAGCCTCTCCAATGAGCAGTTCTTC
>NA|TRBD2|TRBJ2-7|TRBV4-2
CASSVAELAGYEQYF
TGTGCCAGTAGCGTGGCGGAACTAGCGGGCTACGAGCAGTACTTC
>NA|NA|TRBJ2-7|TRBV5-6
CASSFGQGASYF
NA
>NA|NA|TRBJ1-1|TRBV11-2
CASSLRRDQEAFF
TGTGCCAGCAGTCTAAGGAGGGACCAAGAAGCTTTCTTT
>NA|TRBD1|TRBJ2-3|TRBV28
CASSTGQGFTDTQYF
TGTGCCAGCAGTACCGGACAGGGCTTCACAGATACGCAGTATTTT
>once|NA|TRBJ2-2|TRBV7-9
CPRSYGGQLAGELFF
TGTCCCAGAAGCTATGGGGGGCAGCTCGCAGGGGAGCTGTTTTTT
>few|NA|TRBJ1-1|TRBV19
CASSLSGGGKAFF
TGTGCCAGTAGTTTATCCGGTGGCGGTAAAGCTTTCTTT
>many|NA|TRBJ2-7|TRBV29-1
CSVGSNGEGSYEQYF
TGCAGCGTGGGGAGCAACGGAGAGGGCTCCTACGAGCAGTACTTC
>NA|NA|TRBJ2-2|TRBV11-2
CACSLIRSERAGGELFF
TGTGCCTGCAGCTTAATTCGCAGTGAACGTGCCGGGGGGGAGCTGTTTTTT
>NA|TRBD1|TRBJ1-6|TRBV2
CASRRQGGNSPLHF
TGTGCCAGCAGAAGACAGGGAGGGAATTCACCCCTCCACTTT
>many|NA|TRBJ2-7|TRBV6-6
CASMAQGSEQYF
TGTGCCAGCATGGCACAGGGATCCGAGCAGTACTTC
>NA|TRBD1|TRBJ1-3|TRBV11-2
CASSLPGGNTKYF
TGTGCCAGCAGCCTTCCAGGGGGAAACACCAAATATTTT
>NA|NA|TRBJ2-1|TRBV12-5
CASERSRLLHEQFF
TGTGCTAGTGAGCGGAGTCGACTCCTACATGAGCAGTTCTTC
>NA|NA|TRBJ2-7|TRBV12-3/TRBV12-4
CASGLQVMGYEQYF
TGTGCCAGCGGCCTACAGGTCATGGGATACGAGCAGTACTTC
>NA|NA|TRBJ2-1|TRBV4-1
CASSQGLGASSYNEQFF
TGCGCCAGCAGCCAAGGTTTGGGGGCCTCCTCCTACAATGAGCAGTTCTTC
>once|NA|TRBJ1-1|TRBV6-5
CTSRPRRGAQNTETFF
TGTACCAGCAGGCCCCGTCGGGGGGCGCAGAACACTGAAACTTTCTTT
>NA|NA|TRBJ1-2|TRBV29-1
CSVDQEGGYTF
TGCAGCGTTGATCAGGAAGGTGGCTACACCTTC
>NA|TRBD1|TRBJ2-3|TRBV11-1
CASSRKQGAVTDTRYF
TGTGCCAGCAGCCGCAAACAGGGGGCGGTAACAGATACGCGGTATTTT
>NA|NA|TRBJ2-1|TRBV11-2
CASSPGTSSYNEQLF
TGTGCCAGTAGCCCGGGGACAAGCTCCTACAATGAGCAGTTATTC
>NA|NA|TRBJ2-1|TRBV29-1
CRVQDSYNEQSF
TGCAGGGTTCAGGACAGCTACAATGAGCAGTCCTTC
>few|TRBD1|TRBJ1-2|TRBV28
CASSQGQGAYGYTF
TGTGCCAGCAGCCAGGGACAGGGGGCTTATGGCTACACCTTC
>NA|NA|TRBJ1-2|TRBV12-3/TRBV12-4
CACNFSQAGALNYDYTF
TGTGCCTGCAATTTTAGTCAGGCGGGGGCGCTGAACTATGACTACACCTTC
>NA|NA|TRBJ2-6|TRBV5-1
CASSLGGTQGANVLTF
TGCGCCAGCAGCTTGGGAGGGACGCAAGGGGCCAACGTCCTGACTTTC
>many|NA|TRBJ2-3|TRBV12-3/TRBV12-4
CASSFVGIGTDTQYF
TGTGCCAGCAGTTTTGTGGGGATAGGCACAGATACGCAGTATTTT
>NA|NA|TRBJ2-2|TRBV5-1
CASSLDPTRITDTGELFF
TGCGCCAGCAGCTTGGATCCAACTAGGATCACAGATACCGGGGAGCTGTTTTTT
>once|NA|TRBJ2-1|TRBV29-1
CRVVWLAGGLHYNEQSF
TGCAGAGTTGTTTGGCTAGCAGGAGGCCTCCACTACAATGAGCAGTCCTTC
>NA|NA|TRBJ1-1|TRBV6-5
CAGSYGGRGTEAFF
TGTGCCGGCAGTTACGGGGGGAGGGGCACTGAAGCTTTCTTT
>once|NA|TRBJ1-2|TRBV11-2
CAISLVGDPVYVYTF
TGTGCCATCAGCTTAGTTGGGGACCCTGTCTATGTCTACACCTTC
>few|TRBD1|TRBJ1-2|TRBV5-1
CASSGTGADGYTF
TGCGCCAGCTCCGGGACAGGGGCCGATGGCTACACCTTC
>many|TRBD2|TRBJ2-3|TRBV6-2/TRBV6-3
CASTPGTPTSGLVTDTQYF
TGTGCCAGCACCCCCGGGACACCGACTAGCGGATTAGTCACAGATACGCAGTATTTT
>NA|NA|TRBJ2-7|TRBV11-2
CASSLGGGREQYF
TGTGCCAGTAGCTTAGGAGGGGGACGCGAGCAGTACTTC
>NA|TRBD1|TRBJ2-1|TRBV4-1
CANSQEGAGGSRYNEQFF
TGCGCCAACAGTCAAGAGGGGGCGGGTGGGAGTAGGTACAATGAGCAGTTCTTC
>NA|NA|TRBJ2-1|TRBV5-1
CASSLDRNGQFF
TGCGCCAGCAGCTTGGACAGAAATGGGCAGTTCTTC
>NA|NA|TRBJ2-7|TRBV2
CASNLLDDSTTYYEQYF
TGTGCCAGCAACCTCCTGGATGACTCCACGACCTACTACGAACAGTACTTC
>NA|TRBD1|TRBJ1-2|TRBV6-2/TRBV6-3
CANRPTGTGGAHGYTF
TGTGCCAACAGACCCACCGGGACAGGGGGCGCCCATGGCTACACCTTC
>many|TRBD2|TRBJ2-5|TRBV7-9
CASSFGLAGDWGTQYF
TGTGCCAGCAGCTTTGGACTAGCGGGAGATTGGGGGACCCAGTACTTC
>few|TRBD2|TRBJ2-1|TRBV5-1
CATSEREGDEQFF
TGCGCCACCAGCGAGCGGGAGGGCGATGAGCAGTTCTTC